This paragraph covers one T cell receptor beta chain sequence. Its specificity is not known. The sample is drawn from a study of graft-versus-host responses after intestinal transplantation. Across the study: Grafts that recipients had were multivisceral, liver-intestinal, or isolated intestinal transplants. Study conclusions and caveats: Among recipient marrow samples, GvH clones were found; some appeared first in ileum or blood. Clonal ratios of graft-versus-host to host-versus-graft in allografts were high for patients exhibiting graft-donor T cell macrochimerism. HvG clone declines early post-transplant were associated with peak circulating GvH levels.

TCRdb's table, derived via immunoSEQ multiplex PCR, lists solely in-frame clones and lacks some. The table has about 28,000 clones, roughly 83% seen once. Germline CDR1 and CDR2: LNHDA and SQIVND (reference sequence). CDR3 length equals 15 residues. Between the trimmed V and J ends, which lost 3 bases and 6 bases, there was a span of 18 bases. This TCR was sampled from a human donor who received an intestinal transplant. The chain joins TRBV19 to TRBJ2-7; D perhaps matches TRBD1 (5 bases). The specimen comprised unstimulated CD8+ T cells sorted from spleen or lymph node cells, sampled before intestinal transplant. DNA of the CDR3: TGTGCCAGTAGTATGTGGGATGGCAGGGATGCCGAGCAGTACTTC. Protein sequence: CASSMWDGRDAEQYF.